This T cell receptor beta chain was observed in a study of blood T cell repertoires in COVID-19. Study-wide context: T cells, B-cell-depleted T cells, or PBMCs supplied cDNA or gDNA.

The CDR3 has 15 amino acids. The germline V gene has CDR1 MGHDK and CDR2 SYGVNS. The V and J ends lost 0 bases and 7 bases respectively, with 15 bases between them. Sequencing was performed with immunoSEQ multiplex PCR; in TCRdb, only in-frame clones are kept and a portion is missing. The data contain roughly 250,000 clones, about 82% of them singletons. The clonotype was recovered from a woman between 50 and 59 years old who had recovered from COVID-19. The chain couples TRBV25-1 to TRBJ1-2; D may be TRBD1 (6 bases). The sequenced sample consisted of PBMCs or T cells enriched from blood (not recorded which). The CDR3 here is CASSEYKGGASGYTF. The CDR3 bases are TGTGCCAGCAGTGAATATAAAGGGGGAGCGAGTGGCTACACCTTC.